The present T cell receptor beta chain was sequenced within a study of shared clonotypes between healthy human individuals. Study-wide points: Deeper or shallower sequencing was expected to change how clonotypes are shared among donors.

This clone was found once. What it binds is unknown. The protocol was immunoSEQ multiplex PCR, while the TCRdb copy is restricted to in-frame clones and leaves out a portion. The sample lists around 560,000 clones, roughly 95% seen once, with 0.11% in the top ten. CD8 cells classed as naive were CD45RO-negative and positively selected for CCR7, excluding terminally differentiated effector memory CD45RA+ cells. The sample consisted of naive CD8+ T cells sorted from blood. The receptor was isolated from a woman aged 30 to 39 in good health.

The CDR3: CASALAESYEQYF. The CDR3 bases are TGTGCCAGTGCTTTGGCGGAGTCCTACGAGCAGTACTTC. The J gene is TRBJ2-7, the V gene TRBV19; no reliable D call. The CDR3 is 13 amino acids. Germline CDR1 LNHDA, CDR2 SQIVND (reference sequence). V was shortened by 8 bases and J by 1 base, with 12 bases between the two germline ends.